These 7 T cell receptor beta chains came from one sample sequenced in a study of T cell responses to AZD1222 COVID-19 vaccine. TCRdb keeps only in-frame clones here, not all; method: immunoSEQ multiplex PCR. In the table there are tens of thousands of clones, 80% to 90% of which are singletons. The input for sequencing was peripheral blood, taken on day 0 of AZD1222 vaccination. The origin of the receptors is an adult in good health.

A single count supports this clone. The chain carries TRBV4-1 and TRBJ2-4, with D hard to call. Germline V gives CDR1 MGHRA, CDR2 YSYEKL. Trimming cost V 0 bases and J 0 bases, with 9 bases left between them. This CDR3 region has 16 residues. Here the CDR3 DNA reads TGCGCCAGCAGCCAAGATAGGCCATCAGCCAAAAACATTCAGTACTTC. Protein sequence: CASSQDRPSAKNIQYF.

CDR3 nucleotides: TGTGCCACCACCGCCGGGGGGACAGCCGGGGAGCTGTTTTTT. Translating gives CATTAGGTAGELFF. This chain links TRBV24-1 with TRBJ2-2, with D perhaps matching TRBD1 or TRBD2 (7 bases each). The germline V gene has CDR1 KGHDR and CDR2 SFDVKD. Trimming took off 8 bases at V and 6 bases at J, with 15 bases between the two ends. The CDR3 is 14 residues long.

The rearrangement joins TRBV5-5 to TRBJ1-2; the match to TRBD1 covers 12 bases. V shed 4 bases, J shed 8 bases, and the junction held 9 bases outside the gene matches. The CDR3 loop spans 15 amino acids. CDR1 and CDR2 from the germline V gene are SGHKS and YYEKEE (reference sequence). This chain's CDR3 is CASSDGTGGPGGYTF. The CDR3 DNA sequence: TGTGCCAGCAGCGACGGGACAGGGGGCCCCGGAGGCTACACCTTC.

The chain couples TRBV5-1 to TRBJ1-2; D perhaps matches TRBD1 (5 bases). V was pared by 0 bases and J by 3 bases, with 9 bases between. This CDR3 is 14 amino acids long. The germline CDR1 and CDR2 sequences are SGHRS and YFSETQ. The CDR3 DNA reads TGCGCCAGCAGCTTGGCCGGGGGGGACTATGGCTACACCTTC. Protein: CASSLAGGDYGYTF.

This chain joins TRBV7-2 and TRBJ1-5, with D maybe TRBD1 (5 bases). V was cut by 1 base and J by 5 bases, with 6 bases left in between. This CDR3 spans 13 amino acids. Germline CDR1 and CDR2: SGHTA and FQGNSA. CDR3 DNA: TGTGCCAGCAGCTTAGGAGGGGATCAGCCCCAGCATTTT. This codes for CASSLGGDQPQHF.

The genes are TRBV25-1 and TRBJ1-1, with 8 nucleotides matching TRBD1. This CDR3 region has 14 residues. The V segment lost 3 bases and the J segment 1 base; nucleotides outside the gene matches: 1. Germline V gene data show CDR1 as MGHDK and CDR2 as SYGVNS. CDR3 sequence (DNA): TGTGCCAGCAGTGATGGGACAGGGAACACTGAAGCTTTCTTT. It specifies CASSDGTGNTEAFF.

The gene calls are TRBV28 and TRBJ1-2, with unresolved D. The CDR3 consists of 12 residues. The germline V and J ends were trimmed by 9 bases and 4 bases, with 12 bases remaining between them. Germline lookup yields CDR1 MDHEN and CDR2 SYDVKM. The CDR3 region has the DNA TGTGCCAGTACATCGGGATTCTATGGCTACACCTTC. This translates into CASTSGFYGYTF.